Listed below are T cell receptor beta chains from one sample, sequenced in a study of PD-1 blockade in classical Hodgkin lymphoma. Repertoires were generated with immunoSEQ multiplex PCR, while TCRdb's copy carries only in-frame clones and drops some. The table has approximately 20,000 clones, about 87% seen once; the top ten hold roughly 4.7%. The specimen was CD8+ T cells from blood, collected before the fourth cycle of nivolumab. Receptors originate from a human donor with classical Hodgkin lymphoma. Each CDR3 is given with its conserved first and last residue. A D gene is named only where the DNA matches it firmly. The size field is filled for only some rows; it gives once, few, many or a size class.

TRBV30,TRBJ2-7,NA,NA,15,TGTGCCTGGAGTGTACCAACAGAACCGACCTACGAGCAGTACTTC,CAWSVPTEPTYEQYF
TRBV7-6,TRBJ1-3,NA,NA,14,TGTGCCAGCAGCTCCATACCCTCTGGAAACACCATATATTTT,CASSSIPSGNTIYF
TRBV27,TRBJ2-1,NA,NA,13,TGTGCCAGCCGGGGGAGCTCCTACAATGAGCAGTTCTTC,CASRGSSYNEQFF
TRBV15,TRBJ2-7,NA,NA,14,TGTGCCACCAGCGCCGGGAGGGGGCGCTACGAGCAGTACTTC,CATSAGRGRYEQYF
TRBV28,TRBJ2-1,TRBD2,NA,15,TGTGCCAGCAGCTTCCGACTAGCGGATTACAATGAGCAGTTCTTC,CASSFRLADYNEQFF
TRBV9,TRBJ2-1,NA,NA,14,TGTGCCAGCAGCGTGGGGGCCCTAGGGAATGAGCAGTTCTTC,CASSVGALGNEQFF
TRBV27,TRBJ1-2,NA,NA,16,TGTGCCAGCAGTTTATCGGGGGCGCGATCTAACTATGGCTACACCTTC,CASSLSGARSNYGYTF
TRBV19,TRBJ1-5,TRBD1,NA,16,TGTGCCAGTAGTATGTTAGACAGGGCCAACATTCCGCCCCAGCATTTT,CASSMLDRANIPPQHF
TRBV27,TRBJ2-2,NA,NA,13,TGTGCCAGCAGCCAGGGGGGCACCGGGGAGCTGTTTTTT,CASSQGGTGELFF
TRBV25-1,TRBJ2-5,NA,NA,17,TGTGCCAGCAGTGGGAAGATCACTAGGTCCCCCCAAGAGACCCAGTACTTC,CASSGKITRSPQETQYF
TRBV10-2,TRBJ2-4,NA,NA,10,TGCGCCAGCAAGGACGGACTTCTATTTTTC,CASKDGLLFF
TRBV27,TRBJ2-6,NA,NA,13,TGTGCCAGCAGTTTAGGTGGGGCCAACGTCCTGACTTTC,CASSLGGANVLTF
TRBV5-8,TRBJ2-7,NA,NA,14,TGTGCCAGCAGCTTGGTTGGGGGGTTTGGCGAGCAGTACTTC,CASSLVGGFGEQYF
TRBV21-1,TRBJ2-2,NA,NA,15,TGTGCCAGCAGCAAAGCCCATACGAACACCGGGGAGCTGTTTTTT,CASSKAHTNTGELFF
TRBV27,TRBJ1-1,NA,NA,14,TGTGCCAGCAGCTCCACGGACCGGTGGACTGAAGCTTTCTTT,CASSSTDRWTEAFF
TRBV11-2,TRBJ1-6,NA,NA,13,TGTGCCAGCAGCCCCCCCTGGGACACAGCCCTCCACTTT,CASSPPWDTALHF
TRBV7-9,TRBJ2-1,TRBD1,NA,19,TGTGCCAGCAGCTTAGTGGGGTTACGACAGGGATCCAGGGTCCATGAGCAGTTCTTC,CASSLVGLRQGSRVHEQFF
TRBV2,TRBJ1-5,NA,NA,14,TGTGCCAGCAGTGATGTCGTGGGGAATCAGCCCCAGCATTTT,CASSDVVGNQPQHF
TRBV27,TRBJ2-1,TRBD1,NA,15,TGTGCCAGCAGTTACCGGGACAGGGATTACAATGAGCAGTTCTTC,CASSYRDRDYNEQFF
TRBV6-6,TRBJ2-5,NA,NA,14,TGTGCCAGCAGACTCCGGGACTTCCAAGAGACCCAGTACTTC,CASRLRDFQETQYF
TRBV27,TRBJ2-1,TRBD2,NA,13,TGTGCCAGCAGCGGGACTAGCGGGCGGGGATGGTTCTTC,CASSGTSGRGWFF
TRBV27,TRBJ1-1,NA,once,15,TGTGCCAGCAGTTTAAGTCCAGGAACGAGGACTGAAGCTTTCTTT,CASSLSPGTRTEAFF
TRBV29-1,TRBJ2-1,NA,NA,15,TGCAGCGTTGAAGTGCTAGGGTCGATCTACAATGAGCAGTTCTTC,CSVEVLGSIYNEQFF
TRBV27,TRBJ1-2,NA,few,13,TGTGCCAGCAGTTTCGGACAAGTCTATGGCTACACCTTC,CASSFGQVYGYTF
TRBV19,TRBJ1-5,TRBD1,NA,15,TGTGCCAGTAGAAAGACAGGGGTTTTATATCAGCCCCAGCATTTT,CASRKTGVLYQPQHF
TRBV7-9,TRBJ2-7,TRBD1,NA,14,TGTGCCAGCAGCCCAGGACAGGCCCCCTACGAGCAGTACTTC,CASSPGQAPYEQYF
TRBV28,TRBJ2-5,NA,NA,15,TGTGCCAGCAGTAACGGCAGGGAGAAGGAAGAGACCCAGTACTTC,CASSNGREKEETQYF